The next 26 T cell receptor beta chains were all read from a single sample in a study of shared clonotypes between healthy human individuals. Produced via immunoSEQ multiplex PCR; TCRdb's table is partial and in-frame only. The sample has some 480,000 clones; 79% are singletons. Specimen: PBMCs. These receptors came from a woman aged 35 to 49 in good health. Some clones in this sample may be carry-over from other donors' samples.

The chain recombines TRBV19 with TRBJ1-1, with a tentative D call TRBD1 (6 bases). CDR1 LNHDA and CDR2 SQIVND come from the germline V gene (reference sequence). The CDR3 length is 15 residues. V was trimmed by 10 bases and J by 0 bases, leaving 18 bases between them. The chain's CDR3 is CATSSGTTMNTEAFF. CDR3 bases: TGTGCCACCAGCTCGGGGACAACCATGAACACTGAAGCTTTCTTT.

This clone was found once. The chain uses TRBV5-4 and TRBJ2-1; 7 nucleotides agree with TRBD2. From germline, CDR1 is SGHNT and CDR2 YYREEE (reference sequence). The CDR3 has 16 amino acids. V lost 1 base and J lost 4; bases outside the gene matches: 8. The CDR3 sequence is CASSLIFTSAYNEQFF. CDR3 bases: TGTGCCAGCAGCTTGATCTTTACTAGCGCTTACAATGAGCAGTTCTTC.

This clone appeared a few times. The genes are TRBV7-6 and TRBJ2-1, with a possible D match to TRBD1 (5 bases). V shed 3 bases and J shed 8 bases, with 8 bases lying between them. The CDR3 is 12 residues long. Germline V gives CDR1 SGHVS, CDR2 FNYEAQ. Here the CDR3 reads CASSFVGDEQFF. The CDR3 bases are TGTGCCAGCAGCTTTGTAGGGGATGAGCAGTTCTTC.

The chain is built from TRBV7-2 and TRBJ2-1, with TRBD2 identical over 8 bases. The CDR3 is made up of 15 amino acids. Germline V gives CDR1 SGHTA, CDR2 FQGNSA. The J segment lost 2 bases and the V segment lost 6 bases, leaving 6 bases of the junction unmatched. The CDR3 spells CASRTTGGAYNEQFF. The CDR3 DNA sequence: TGTGCCAGCAGAACAACGGGGGGGGCCTACAATGAGCAGTTCTTC.

The chain employs TRBV11-2 and TRBJ2-5; D remains ambiguous. The end of the DNA is better explained by TRBJ2-7, so the J call may be wrong. The CDR3 is 15 residues long. In germline, CDR1 is SGHAT, CDR2 FQNNGV. The CDR3 sequence: CASSLGNPSTYEQYF. In nucleotides, the CDR3 is TGTGCCAGCAGCTTAGGGAACCCCTCGACCTACGAGCAGTACTTC.

The rearrangement joins TRBV7-8 to TRBJ1-5, with a weak D call TRBD1 (6 bases). The CDR3 spans 15 residues. Germline V gives CDR1 SGHVS, CDR2 FQNEAQ. Between the trimmed V and J ends, which lost 0 bases and 5 bases, there was a span of 11 bases. The CDR3 protein is CASSLAGQRYQPQHF. The CDR3 DNA reads TGTGCCAGCAGCTTAGCTGGACAGCGATATCAGCCCCAGCATTTT.

The DNA for the CDR3 is TGTGCCAGCAGCTGGGCCGACTCTGGGGCCAACGTCCTGACTTTC. It specifies CASSWADSGANVLTF. The chain employs TRBV5-6 and TRBJ2-6; unclear D gene. The CDR3 runs to 15 residues. The germline CDR1 and CDR2 sequences are SGHDT and YYEEEE. Trimming left V 3 bases short and J 0 bases short, with 7 bases between. Based on the CDR3 plus reference TRBV5-6 and TRBJ2-6, the full variable domain is DAGVTQSPTHLIKTRGQQVTLRCSPKSGHDTVSWYQQALGQGPQFIFQYYEEEERQRGNFPDRFSGHQFPNYSSELNVNALLLGDSALYLCASSWADSGANVLTFGAGSRLTVL.

At least ten counts were recorded for this clone. The rearrangement joins TRBV29-1 to TRBJ2-1; D tentatively reads TRBD1 or TRBD2 (6 bases each). The length of the CDR3 is 17 residues. CDR1 is SQVTM and CDR2 is ANQGSEA in the germline V gene. Deletions cut 6 bases from V and 3 bases from J, with 24 bases between. CDR3 nucleotides: TGCAGCGTGAGGGGGGACACCCTCTCATCTTTCTACAATGAGCAGTTCTTC. Protein: CSVRGDTLSSFYNEQFF.

The chain carries TRBV29-1 and TRBJ2-5; D may be TRBD2 (6 bases). Trimming took off 6 bases at V and 4 bases at J, with 18 bases between the two ends. Germline V lookup: CDR1 SQVTM, CDR2 ANQGSEA. This CDR3 comprises 14 residues. CDR3 residues: CSVARGPSAETQYF. As DNA, the CDR3 is TGCAGCGTCGCTAGGGGCCCTAGCGCAGAGACCCAGTACTTC.

This clone appeared once. Just one base apart from a much larger clone, this may be a read error. This rearrangement joins TRBV5-4 to TRBJ2-2, with no clear D. The CDR3 contains 16 residues. Germline-derived CDR1 and CDR2 are SGHNT and YYREEE (reference sequence). The CDR3 DNA follows: TGTGCCAGCAGCTTGGATAGACTCGCGAACATCGGGGAGCTGTTTTTT. Encoded protein: CASSLDRLANIGELFF.

CDR3 sequence: CASSVRQGRFEKLFF. The CDR3 coding sequence is TGTGCCAGCAGCGTCAGACAGGGAAGGTTTGAAAAACTGTTTTTT. The J gene is TRBJ1-4, the V gene TRBV7-9, with TRBD1 identical over 7 bases. The V gene's germline CDR1 is SEHNR and CDR2 FQNEAQ (reference sequence). V was pared by 5 bases and J by 7 bases, with 10 bases of the junction left unmatched. CDR3 length: 15 amino acids. Complete variable domain (other parts from reference TRBV7-9 and TRBJ1-4): DTGVSQNPRHKITKRGQNVTFRCDPISEHNRLYWYRQTLGQGPEFLTYFQNEAQLEKSRLLSDRFSAERPKGSFSTLEIQRTEQGDSAMYLCASSVRQGRFEKLFFGSGTQLSVL.

V usage is TRBV28 and J usage is TRBJ2-7; 8 positions match TRBD2. J lost 2 bases, V lost 6 bases, and 9 bases had no gene match. The CDR3 length is 15 residues. The germline CDR1 and CDR2 sequences are MDHEN and SYDVKM. CDR3 coding DNA: TGTGCCAGCAGGGTGGAAGCGGGGGTTACCTACGAGCAGTACTTC. Translation: CASRVEAGVTYEQYF.

The V call is TRBV20-1, the J call TRBJ2-7; D uncertain. This CDR3 region has 11 residues. The germline gives CDR1 DFQATT, CDR2 SNEGSKA (reference sequence). V lost 4 bases to trimming and J lost 4 bases, with 8 bases between them. The CDR3 is CSATQEYEQYF. The CDR3, as DNA: TGCAGTGCTACTCAGGAGTACGAGCAGTACTTC.

The chain combines TRBV12-5 with TRBJ1-2; D remains unclear. The V gene lost 3 bases and the J gene lost 5 bases, with 10 bases spanning the gap. The V gene's germline CDR1 is LGHNT and CDR2 FRNRAP. The CDR3 is 13 residues long. CDR3 amino acids: CASGFRKDYGYTF. CDR3 coding DNA: TGTGCTAGTGGTTTTAGGAAAGATTATGGCTACACCTTC.

The rearrangement links TRBV19 to TRBJ2-2; D unresolved. This CDR3 has 13 residues. The V end was cut by 7 bases, the J end by 3 bases, with 9 bases between. CDR1 is LNHDA, CDR2 SQIVND, per germline (reference sequence). CDR3 protein: CASKARHTGELFF. The CDR3 DNA sequence: TGTGCCAGTAAGGCTAGACACACCGGGGAGCTGTTTTTT.

The chain carries TRBV30 and TRBJ2-1; TRBD1 might be the D (6 bases). The CDR3 contains 15 residues. Germline CDR1 reads GTSNPN; CDR2 reads SVGIG (reference sequence). V was clipped by 3 bases and J by 6 bases, with 18 bases between them. The DNA of the CDR3 is TGTGCCTGGAGCGACACCGGGACATTGGGCAATGAGCAGTTCTTC. Translation: CAWSDTGTLGNEQFF.

The V and J genes are TRBV5-4 and TRBJ1-3; D possibly corresponds to TRBD1 (5 bases). V was cut by 3 bases and J by 2 bases, with 18 bases left in between. This CDR3 comprises 17 residues. CDR1 is SGHNT, CDR2 YYREEE, per germline (reference sequence). The CDR3 region has the DNA TGTGCCAGCAGCTCCGGGACGCCCGGAGGTACTGGAAACACCATATATTTT. Its translation is CASSSGTPGGTGNTIYF.

The chain couples TRBV7-2 to TRBJ1-1; weak D call: TRBD1 (5 bases). V was trimmed by 2 bases and J by 3 bases, leaving 7 bases between them. The CDR3 totals 13 residues. Germline values: CDR1 SGHTA, CDR2 FQGNSA. CDR3 DNA: TGTGCCAGCAGCTTAATGGGACACACTGAAGCTTTCTTT. It translates to CASSLMGHTEAFF.

A few counts support this clone. The chain combines TRBV27 with TRBJ2-3; weak D call: TRBD2 (5 bases). CDR1 MNHEY and CDR2 SMNVEV come from the germline V gene (reference sequence). The CDR3 consists of 13 residues. The V and J ends lost 5 bases and 2 bases respectively, with 8 bases between them. The chain's CDR3 is CASSGLSTDTQYF. CDR3 sequence (DNA): TGTGCCAGCAGTGGACTCTCCACAGATACGCAGTATTTT.

J is TRBJ1-1 and V is TRBV2, with a tentative D call TRBD1 (5 bases). The V end was cut by 8 bases, the J end by 0 bases, with 16 bases between. CDR3 length: 15 amino acids. The V gene's germline CDR1 is SNHLY and CDR2 FYNNEI. CDR3 sequence reads: CASPLPGRLNTEAFF. For the CDR3, the DNA is TGTGCCAGCCCACTCCCGGGACGGCTGAACACTGAAGCTTTCTTT.

The CDR3, as DNA: TGCAGCGTCTTTATAGTTGGGACTTACGAGCAGTACTTC. Translation gives CSVFIVGTYEQYF. This sequence joins TRBV29-1 and TRBJ2-5; the D gene is possibly TRBD2 (6 bases). The J call may not be correct, given that the DNA end is closer to TRBJ2-7. Germline V CDR1 and CDR2: SQVTM, ANQGSEA. This CDR3 is built from 13 residues.

This rearrangement joins TRBV15 to TRBJ2-5; 8 nucleotides match TRBD1. Trimming at V came to 1 base and at J to 4 bases, leaving 8 bases not matched to a gene. Germline CDR1 reads LNHNV; CDR2 reads YYDKDF (reference sequence). The CDR3 consists of 16 residues. As DNA, the CDR3 is TGTGCCACCAGCAGAGTGTTAACAGGGGGAGGAGAGACCCAGTACTTC. This gives the protein CATSRVLTGGGETQYF.

V gene TRBV7-6 combines with J gene TRBJ1-2, with 8 bases identical to TRBD1. The CDR3 consists of 13 residues. The germline V gene encodes CDR1 SGHVS and CDR2 FNYEAQ. V dropped 6 bases and J dropped 8; count of bases not matched to a gene: 8. The CDR3 nucleotides read TGTGCCAGCAGTCGACAGGGGCCGGCAGGCTACACCTTC. Protein: CASSRQGPAGYTF.

The rearrangement links TRBV15 to TRBJ2-7; TRBD1 is a possible D gene (5 bases). The CDR3 loop spans 13 amino acids. Germline assignment: CDR1 LNHNV and CDR2 YYDKDF (reference sequence). V was trimmed by 5 bases and J by 3 bases, leaving 11 bases between them. The CDR3 reads CATSRTQGYEQYF. In DNA form, the CDR3 reads TGTGCCACCAGCCGCACGCAGGGCTACGAGCAGTACTTC.

The rearrangement joins TRBV2 to TRBJ1-1; 8 nucleotides agree with TRBD1. Trimming took 6 bases from V and 1 from J; bases not matched to a gene: 4. This CDR3 has 14 amino acids. Germline assignment: CDR1 SNHLY and CDR2 FYNNEI. CDR3 nucleotides: TGTGCCAGCAGCCTCGACAGGGGGAACACTGAAGCTTTCTTT. Protein sequence: CASSLDRGNTEAFF.

This clone was seen a single time. Other DNA sequences in the sample encode the same CDR3. V gene TRBV10-3 combines with J gene TRBJ2-3; weak D call: TRBD1 (6 bases). Germline V gives CDR1 ENHRY, CDR2 SYGVKD. This CDR3 region has 12 residues. Trimming removed 10 bases from V and 6 bases from J, with 14 bases in between. CDR3 protein: CATGTSTDTQYF. In DNA, the CDR3 is TGTGCCACCGGGACATCGACGGATACGCAGTATTTT.